These 8 T cell receptor beta chains originate from one sample sequenced in a study of technical replicates of blood from a few donors. Using immunoSEQ multiplex PCR, the repertoire was profiled, and TCRdb retains in-frame clones only, with some absent. The table has just over 80,000 clones, roughly 96% seen once. Sequencing used T cells isolated from PBMCs. The receptors originated from a human donor in good health.

The V and J genes are TRBV14 and TRBJ2-1; 10 bases are a match to TRBD2. This CDR3 has 14 residues. V was clipped by 6 bases and J by 1 base; unmatched bases: 0. The germline CDR1 and CDR2 sequences are SGHDN and FVKESK. The chain's CDR3 is CASRTSGSYNEQFF. CDR3 bases: TGTGCCAGCAGGACTAGCGGGTCCTACAATGAGCAGTTCTTC. Combining the CDR3 with reference TRBV14 and TRBJ2-1 gives the whole variable domain EAGVTQFPSHSVIEKGQTVTLRCDPISGHDNLYWYRRVMGKEIKFLLHFVKESKQDESGMPNNRFLAERTGGTYSTLKVQPAELEDSGVYFCASRTSGSYNEQFFGPGTRLTVL.

The chain is built from TRBV19 and TRBJ1-2; TRBD1 matches at 8 bases. The CDR3 length is 15 residues. The J segment lost 8 bases and the V segment lost 1 base, leaving 9 bases of the junction unmatched. Germline CDR1 reads LNHDA; CDR2 reads SQIVND (reference sequence). This chain's CDR3 is CASSIASGGQMGYTF. The DNA of the CDR3 is TGTGCCAGTAGTATAGCCTCAGGGGGCCAAATGGGCTACACCTTC.

This clone was detected only once. The junction shows a germline mismatch at one end, possibly a read error. The chain uses TRBV30 and TRBJ1-1; weak D call: TRBD1 (6 bases). The CDR3 consists of 15 residues. Germline V gene lookup returns CDR1 GTSNPN and CDR2 SVGIG (reference sequence). CDR3: CAWNLGGQGNTESFF. The CDR3, as DNA: TGTGCCTGGAATCTGGGGGGGCAGGGGAACACTGAATCTTTCTTT.

This clone was found once. The CDR3 DNA sequence: TGTGCCAGCAGCTTAGAACCCCACGGCGAGCAGTACTTC. This translates into CASSLEPHGEQYF. The genes are TRBV11-3 and TRBJ2-7, with no clear D. Germline-derived CDR1 and CDR2 are SGHNT and YENEEA. V was pared by 0 bases and J by 6 bases, with 9 bases between. The CDR3 consists of 13 residues.

The V call is TRBV28, the J call TRBJ2-7, with TRBD2 matching over 14 bases. Germline V lookup: CDR1 MDHEN, CDR2 SYDVKM. CDR3 length equals 19 residues. V lost 0 bases to trimming and J lost 2 bases; unmatched junction nucleotides: 9. The CDR3: CASSLWGLAGVLPPYEQYF. The CDR3 nucleotides read TGTGCCAGCAGTTTATGGGGACTAGCGGGGGTTCTTCCCCCCTACGAGCAGTACTTC.

The V and J genes are TRBV6-4 and TRBJ2-1; 12 bases line up with TRBD2. Germline CDR1 is MRHNA and CDR2 is SNTAGT. The trim removed 6 bases at V and 7 bases at J, leaving 4 bases unmatched. The CDR3 loop spans 14 amino acids. CDR3 in DNA: TGTGCCAGCAGGACTAGCGGGAGTGGGAATGAGCAGTTCTTC. Amino acids: CASRTSGSGNEQFF.

The J gene is TRBJ2-1, the V gene TRBV9; 8 positions agree with TRBD1. The J segment lost 4 bases and the V segment lost 3 bases, leaving 12 bases of the junction unmatched. Germline V gene lookup returns CDR1 SGDLS and CDR2 YYNGEE. This CDR3 region has 17 residues. CDR3 coding DNA: TGTGCCAGCAGCGCCGGACAGGGTTTCGCGTCTTACAATGAGCAGTTCTTC. Translation: CASSAGQGFASYNEQFF. The complete variable domain, with remaining parts taken from reference TRBV9 and TRBJ2-1, reads DSGVTQTPKHLITATGQRVTLRCSPRSGDLSVYWYQQSLDQGLQFLIQYYNGEERAKGNILERFSAQQFPDLHSELNLSSLELGDSALYFCASSAGQGFASYNEQFFGPGTRLTVL.

The CDR3 sequence is CASSFRGRPHEQYF. CDR3 coding DNA: TGTGCCAGCAGCTTCCGGGGGAGGCCCCACGAGCAGTACTTC. The chain employs TRBV6-5 and TRBJ2-7, with D maybe TRBD2 (6 bases). This CDR3 has 14 amino acids. The V end was cut by 6 bases, the J end by 5 bases, with 17 bases between. Germline assignment: CDR1 MNHEY and CDR2 SVGAGI.